Detailed here is one T cell receptor (beta chain). Its antigen is still unknown. Clones were sequenced by immunoSEQ multiplex PCR, and TCRdb holds only the in-frame ones, with some missing. This sample has about 2.3 million clones, with 90% to 95% found just once. V dropped 3 bases and J dropped 6; count of bases not matched to a gene: 5. The germline gives CDR1 LNHNV, CDR2 YYDKDF (reference sequence). The CDR3 covers 15 residues. Free of recent acute infections or vaccinations, the donors were healthy HIV-negative adults. This sample stems from a study of shared clonotypes between healthy human individuals. Study outcomes and limitations: Sharing across four donors was highest in naive CD4 (around 5%) and lowest in memory CD8 (around 0.4%). Among donors, the sharing of clonotypes was expected to be influenced by sequencing depth.

The specimen was naive CD4+ T cells from PBMCs. Subset of the sample: CD45RA+ positively selected. The genes are TRBV15 and TRBJ2-2; 9 nucleotides agree with TRBD1. The source of this sequence is a man aged 18-30 years in good health. Some clones in this sample may be carry-over from other donors' samples. CDR3 nucleotide sequence: TGTGCCACCAGCAGGGGACAGGGAATTGCCGGGGAGCTGTTTTTT. Protein sequence: CATSRGQGIAGELFF.